The clone carrying this TCR beta chain is labeled medium-sized (0.01 to 0.1%). The target antigen is unknown. The CDR3 spans 14 residues. Trimming removed 7 bases from V and 1 base from J, with 12 bases in between. CDR1 is SGHRS and CDR2 is YFSETQ in the germline V gene. Full-length variable regions came from constant-region reverse primers plus semi-nested Nested Universal Primer A PCR. TCRdb called the 5' RACE reads again in MiXCR, with one record for every CDR3 protein. The sample has about 9,800 distinct CDR3 sequences; 20% to 30% are singletons. Treg sorting used a CD4+CD25+CD127-/low gate. Overall study results and limits: Tumor memory CD4+ T cell TCR gene usage was found to cluster with blood and lymph node memory CD4+ cells and with lymph node naive CD4+ cells. The larger-cohort validation was restricted to a single TCR beta V-J rearrangement rather than whole repertoires. Tumor Treg TCRs overlapped most with tumor naive CD4+ cells.

The clonotype was recovered from a female donor with breast cancer. The rearrangement links TRBV5-1 to TRBJ2-1, with D possibly matching TRBD2 (5 bases). The source material was Tregs sorted from blood. The CDR3 loop is CASGPDYSYNEQFF. The DNA for the CDR3 is TGCGCCAGCGGCCCTGACTATTCCTACAATGAGCAGTTCTTC.